The sequence of this TCR beta chain was determined in a study of cytomegalovirus exposure and HLA in healthy donors. Findings and limits, study-wide: A classifier reportedly called cytomegalovirus status with high sensitivity and specificity. Another analysis was done later, and it associated around 15,000 TCR beta sequences with HLA alleles at 0.05 false discovery rate.

Comment on this clone: Its antigen is currently unknown.

Donors were ostensibly healthy at sampling, although undocumented immune exposures were probable. V trimming: 6 bases; J trimming: 10 bases; junction bases outside the gene matches: 10. The CDR3 extends over 14 amino acids. The germline V gene has CDR1 SGHVS and CDR2 FNYEAQ. The PCR had 60 Vbeta and 13 Jbeta primers. Repertoires were generated with immunoSEQ multiplex PCR, while TCRdb's copy carries only in-frame clones and drops some. Here the sample spans 190,000 or so clones, roughly four fifths being singletons. The material sequenced was PBMCs. The receptor was isolated from a man aged 50-59 years in good health and CMV-seronegative. The rearrangement joins TRBV7-6 to TRBJ2-1, with 9 bases that match TRBD1. The CDR3 is CASSRPGQGREQFF. The CDR3 nucleotides read TGTGCCAGCAGTCGCCCGGGACAGGGAAGAGAGCAGTTCTTC.